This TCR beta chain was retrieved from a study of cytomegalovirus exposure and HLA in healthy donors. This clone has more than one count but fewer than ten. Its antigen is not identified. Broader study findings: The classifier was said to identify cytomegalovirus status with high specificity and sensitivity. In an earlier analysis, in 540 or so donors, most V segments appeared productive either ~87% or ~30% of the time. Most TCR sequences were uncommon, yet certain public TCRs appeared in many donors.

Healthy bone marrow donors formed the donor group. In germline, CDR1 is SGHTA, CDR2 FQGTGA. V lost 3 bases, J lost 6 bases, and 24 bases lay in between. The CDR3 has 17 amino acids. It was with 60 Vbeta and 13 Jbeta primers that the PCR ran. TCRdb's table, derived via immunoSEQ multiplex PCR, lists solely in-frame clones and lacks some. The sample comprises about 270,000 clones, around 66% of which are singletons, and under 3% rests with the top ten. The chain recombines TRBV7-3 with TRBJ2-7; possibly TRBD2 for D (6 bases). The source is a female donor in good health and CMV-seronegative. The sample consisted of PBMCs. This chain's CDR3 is CASSFGLTGVGYSEQYF. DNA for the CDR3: TGTGCCAGCAGCTTCGGTCTAACGGGAGTTGGGTACAGCGAGCAGTACTTC. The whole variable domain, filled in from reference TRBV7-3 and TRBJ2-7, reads GAGVSQTPSNKVTEKGKYVELRCDPISGHTALYWYRQSLGQGPEFLIYFQGTGAADDSGLPNDRFFAVRPEGSVSTLKIQRTERGDSAVYLCASSFGLTGVGYSEQYFGPGTRLTVT.